Shown below are 30 T cell receptor beta chains from a single sample sequenced in a study of shared clonotypes between healthy human individuals. The table came from immunoSEQ multiplex PCR; TCRdb's copy has only in-frame clones and leaves some out. The sample records around 1 million clones, approximately 80% being singletons. The sample taken for sequencing was memory CD4+ T cells sorted from blood. As for subset: CD45RA-negative fraction. These receptors all stem from a young man in good health.

The chain uses TRBV2 and TRBJ2-5, with D unresolved. The V and J ends lost 2 bases and 5 bases respectively, with 6 bases between them. The CDR3 is made up of 12 amino acids. CDR1 is SNHLY and CDR2 is FYNNEI in the germline V gene. CDR3 DNA sequence: TGTGCCAGCAGTGAACTAACGGAGACCCAGTACTTC. Its translation: CASSELTETQYF.

This rearrangement joins TRBV9 to TRBJ1-3, with D possibly TRBD1 on 5 matching bases. V was trimmed by 4 bases and J by 1 base, leaving 15 bases between them. The CDR3 is 16 amino acids. Germline CDR1 and CDR2: SGDLS and YYNGEE. The CDR3, as DNA: TGTGCCAGCAGCCCCCACCAGGGATGGTCTGGAAACACCATATATTTT. This sequence encodes CASSPHQGWSGNTIYF.

This clone was counted once. The genes are TRBV29-1 and TRBJ2-3; 8 bases line up with TRBD2. Germline V CDR1 and CDR2: SQVTM, ANQGSEA. The CDR3 spans 15 residues. The V segment lost 6 bases and the J segment 2 bases; nucleotides outside the gene matches: 10. The CDR3 loop reads CSVDTSGGTTDTQYF. CDR3 DNA: TGCAGCGTCGACACTAGCGGTGGCACCACAGATACGCAGTATTTT.

This chain links TRBV4-3 with TRBJ2-1; D could derive from TRBD1 or TRBD2 (5 bases each). Germline V gives CDR1 LGHNA, CDR2 YSLEER. Trimming shortened V by 4 bases and J by 1 base, and 11 bases separated the two germline ends. CDR3 size: 15 residues. Here the CDR3 DNA reads TGCGCCAGCAGCCCAGGGAGCGATTCCTACAATGAGCAGTTCTTC. Amino acid sequence: CASSPGSDSYNEQFF.

CDR3 in amino acids: CASSLGEQGHEKLFF. In DNA, the CDR3 is TGCGCCAGCAGCTTGGGGGAACAGGGGCATGAAAAACTGTTTTTT. This sequence joins TRBV5-1 and TRBJ1-4; 7 bases fit TRBD1. This CDR3 spans 15 amino acids. Germline CDR1 is SGHRS and CDR2 is YFSETQ. V dropped 0 bases and J dropped 6; count of bases not matched to a gene: 5.

This rearrangement joins TRBV19 to TRBJ1-5; 8 bases fit TRBD1. Germline-derived CDR1 and CDR2 are LNHDA and SQIVND (reference sequence). The CDR3 has 15 residues. V shed 5 bases and J 2 bases; nucleotides not matched to a gene: 5. The CDR3 nucleotides are TGTGCCAGTAGTGACCAGGGGGCTGGCAATCAGCCCCAGCATTTT. It is translated as CASSDQGAGNQPQHF.

The rearrangement links TRBV11-1 to TRBJ2-7, with unresolved D. The V and J ends lost 5 bases and 2 bases respectively, with 10 bases between them. Germline CDR1 reads SGHAT; CDR2 reads FQDESV (reference sequence). The CDR3 runs 13 residues. CDR3 amino acids: CASSVGRAYEQYF. In DNA, the CDR3 is TGTGCCAGCAGCGTAGGACGGGCCTACGAGCAGTACTTC.

The chain uses TRBV30 and TRBJ2-5; tentatively, D is TRBD2 (5 bases). There are 14 residues in the CDR3. Germline V gene data show CDR1 as GTSNPN and CDR2 as SVGIG (reference sequence). Trimming shortened V by 3 bases and J by 2 bases, and 13 bases separated the two germline ends. CDR3 loop: CAWRGRLSQETQYF. CDR3 bases: TGTGCCTGGAGAGGCCGACTATCGCAAGAGACCCAGTACTTC.

This clone showed up just a few times. J is TRBJ1-2 and V is TRBV30; D is undetermined. Germline V lookup: CDR1 GTSNPN, CDR2 SVGIG (reference sequence). This CDR3 comprises 11 residues. Trimming took off 2 bases at V and 6 bases at J, with 7 bases between the two ends. CDR3 amino acids: CAWSPLNGYTF. The CDR3 DNA follows: TGTGCCTGGAGTCCTTTGAATGGCTACACCTTC.

CDR3 DNA: TGTGCCAGCAGCTTTGATGGTTTTAAGGGTCACTATGGCTACACCTTC. It is translated as CASSFDGFKGHYGYTF. V is TRBV11-2 and J is TRBJ1-2; D is unresolved. The V gene lost 3 bases and the J gene lost 3 bases, with 17 bases spanning the gap. CDR1 is SGHAT, CDR2 FQNNGV, per germline. The CDR3 has 16 amino acids. The full variable domain, rest sourced from reference TRBV11-2 and TRBJ1-2, is EAGVAQSPRYKIIEKRQSVAFWCNPISGHATLYWYQQILGQGPKLLIQFQNNGVVDDSQLPKDRFSAERLKGVDSTLKIQPAKLEDSAVYLCASSFDGFKGHYGYTFGSGTRLTVV.

This clone was counted between two and nine times. The chain links TRBV7-3 to TRBJ1-1; TRBD1 matches 8 bases. This CDR3 has 14 amino acids. Germline-derived CDR1 and CDR2 are SGHTA and FQGTGA. V shed 5 bases and J 1 base; nucleotides not matched to a gene: 3. CDR3 sequence: CASSQDRGNTEAFF. Here the CDR3 DNA reads TGTGCCAGCAGCCAAGACAGGGGGAACACTGAAGCTTTCTTT. Filled out from reference TRBV7-3 and TRBJ1-1, the complete variable domain reads GAGVSQTPSNKVTEKGKYVELRCDPISGHTALYWYRQSLGQGPEFLIYFQGTGAADDSGLPNDRFFAVRPEGSVSTLKIQRTERGDSAVYLCASSQDRGNTEAFFGQGTRLTVV.

The chain carries TRBV19 and TRBJ2-2, with D tentatively TRBD1 (6 bases). This CDR3 has 15 residues. V was trimmed by 8 bases and J by 0 bases, leaving 13 bases between them. CDR1 and CDR2 from the germline V gene are LNHDA and SQIVND (reference sequence). In nucleotides, the CDR3 is TGTGCCAGTGCAATACAGGGTGCGAACACCGGGGAGCTGTTTTTT. Translation: CASAIQGANTGELFF.

CDR3 protein: CAINQGNEQFF. The CDR3 nucleotides are TGTGCCATCAACCAAGGGAATGAGCAGTTCTTC. The chain links TRBV10-3 to TRBJ2-1; D is uncertain. There are 11 residues in the CDR3. Per the germline V gene, CDR1 is ENHRY and CDR2 is SYGVKD. V was trimmed by 7 bases and J by 7 bases, leaving 8 bases between them.

The chain combines TRBV5-1 with TRBJ1-5; D uncertain. The CDR3 contains 15 residues. Germline values: CDR1 SGHRS, CDR2 YFSETQ. V was clipped by 0 bases and J by 2 bases, with 9 bases between them. DNA of the CDR3: TGCGCCAGCAGCTTGGAAGGGTATGGCAATCAGCCCCAGCATTTT. It specifies CASSLEGYGNQPQHF.

This clone showed up just a few times. This chain joins TRBV7-9 and TRBJ2-1; D might be TRBD2 (7 bases). CDR3 size: 15 residues. V shed 1 base and J shed 3 bases, with 10 bases lying between them. In germline, CDR1 is SEHNR, CDR2 FQNEAQ (reference sequence). The CDR3 DNA reads as TGTGCCAGCAGCTTAGACAGGGACTACTACAATGAGCAGTTCTTC. It specifies CASSLDRDYYNEQFF. Full variable domain (outside the CDR3, taken from reference TRBV7-9 and TRBJ2-1): DTGVSQNPRHKITKRGQNVTFRCDPISEHNRLYWYRQTLGQGPEFLTYFQNEAQLEKSRLLSDRFSAERPKGSFSTLEIQRTEQGDSAMYLCASSLDRDYYNEQFFGPGTRLTVL.

V and J are TRBV2 and TRBJ2-7; D could derive from TRBD1 or TRBD2 (5 bases each). The germline V gene encodes CDR1 SNHLY and CDR2 FYNNEI. V lost 0 bases and J lost 9, with 21 bases in between. This CDR3 contains 16 residues. The CDR3 spells CASSEALGTPGLRQYF. CDR3 DNA sequence: TGTGCCAGCAGTGAAGCACTTGGGACGCCTGGGCTGAGGCAGTACTTC.

With regard to this clone: The same CDR3 is also encoded by other DNA sequences in this sample. V and J are TRBV6-5 and TRBJ1-1; a possible D gene is TRBD1 (6 bases). Per the germline V gene, CDR1 is MNHEY and CDR2 is SVGAGI. The CDR3 sequence is 15 residues long. V was cut by 4 bases and J by 2 bases, with 14 bases left in between. The chain's CDR3 is CASSSLTGGNTEAFF. The CDR3 nucleotides are TGTGCCAGCAGTTCGCTGACAGGAGGAAACACTGAAGCTTTCTTT.

CDR3: CASSQDSLAGGQDTQYF. The CDR3 coding sequence is TGTGCCAGCAGCCAAGATAGCCTAGCGGGGGGGCAGGATACGCAGTATTTT. The chain links TRBV4-2 to TRBJ2-3; 12 bases match TRBD2. From germline, CDR1 is LGHNA and CDR2 YNFKEQ. The CDR3 spans 17 residues. The J segment lost 6 bases and the V segment lost 0 bases, leaving 7 bases of the junction unmatched.

This clone was detected many times. The rearrangement joins TRBV5-4 to TRBJ2-1; D possibly matches TRBD1 or TRBD2 (5 bases each). The CDR3 is made up of 17 amino acids. Germline V CDR1 and CDR2: SGHNT, YYREEE (reference sequence). Trimming took off 2 bases at V and 8 bases at J, with 23 bases between the two ends. The CDR3 region has the DNA TGTGCCAGCAGCTTACCCGTTGGGGCACGGGTGGGACATGAGCAGTTCTTC. This translates into CASSLPVGARVGHEQFF.

Only a few counts were recorded for this clone. The V and J genes are TRBV5-1 and TRBJ1-6, with no clear D. This CDR3 has 15 residues. V lost 0 bases and J lost 8, with 12 bases in between. CDR1 is SGHRS and CDR2 is YFSETQ in the germline V gene. The CDR3: CASSLVGGPDSPLHF. As DNA, the CDR3 is TGCGCCAGCAGCTTGGTGGGTGGCCCGGATTCACCCCTCCACTTT.

The chain employs TRBV18 and TRBJ2-7; 15 bases agree with TRBD2. The germline V gene encodes CDR1 KGHSH and CDR2 LQKENI. The CDR3 runs 18 residues. V lost 0 bases and J lost 2; bases outside the gene matches: 5. Here the CDR3 reads CASSPPGLAGGKAYEQYF. DNA of the CDR3: TGTGCCAGCTCACCACCGGGACTAGCGGGAGGAAAAGCCTACGAGCAGTACTTC.

V gene TRBV4-3 combines with J gene TRBJ1-2, with D possibly being TRBD1 (6 bases). Germline-derived CDR1 and CDR2 are LGHNA and YSLEER. This CDR3 is 15 amino acids long. Trimming removed 1 base from V and 1 base from J, with 10 bases in between. CDR3 in DNA: TGCGCCAGCAGCCAAGGGGCAGGGGTTAACTATGGCTACACCTTC. Translating it yields CASSQGAGVNYGYTF.

The V and J genes are TRBV12-5 and TRBJ1-5; possible D gene TRBD1, 6 bases. Trimming removed 7 bases from V and 5 bases from J, with 15 bases in between. CDR3 length: 14 amino acids. Germline CDR1 and CDR2: LGHNT and FRNRAP. The CDR3 DNA follows: TGTGCTAGTGCTCATGGGGGGGGCGATCAGCCCCAGCATTTT. Translating it yields CASAHGGGDQPQHF.

This clone has only a few counts. This chain joins TRBV27 and TRBJ2-5; 7 bases fit TRBD1. Germline trimming cut 9 bases from V and 5 bases from J; bases unmatched to any gene: 9. CDR1 and CDR2 from the germline V gene are MNHEY and SMNVEV (reference sequence). The CDR3 has 13 residues. CDR3 residues: CASRQGLYETQYF. CDR3 sequence (DNA): TGTGCCAGTCGACAGGGTCTTTACGAGACCCAGTACTTC.

This clone appeared many times. The chain recombines TRBV29-1 with TRBJ1-5; D is unresolved. Germline-derived CDR1 and CDR2 are SQVTM and ANQGSEA. V was trimmed by 7 bases and J by 0 bases, leaving 13 bases between them. The CDR3 is 14 amino acids. CDR3 DNA sequence: TGCAGCGCGACGTACAGTTATAGCAATCAGCCCCAGCATTTT. This gives the protein CSATYSYSNQPQHF.

CDR3 nucleotide sequence: TGTGCCAGCAGCCTCCTAGACGGGGAGCTGTTTTTT. Translated, it gives CASSLLDGELFF. V usage is TRBV5-4 and J usage is TRBJ2-2; D not certain. CDR3 length: 12 amino acids. Trimming shortened V by 4 bases and J by 7 bases, and 8 bases separated the two germline ends. Per germline, CDR1 SGHNT and CDR2 YYREEE (reference sequence).

The CDR3 spells CASTRGDHYEQYF. For the CDR3, the DNA is TGCGCCAGCACACGCGGGGACCACTACGAGCAGTACTTC. The chain combines TRBV10-2 with TRBJ2-7; a weak D match, TRBD2 (6 bases). V was clipped by 7 bases and J by 3 bases, with 13 bases between them. This CDR3 has 13 residues. The germline gives CDR1 WSHSY, CDR2 SAAADI.

The chain couples TRBV10-1 to TRBJ2-3, with D possibly being TRBD2 (6 bases). V was pared by 2 bases and J by 8 bases, with 11 bases between. Germline V gene data show CDR1 as WNHNN and CDR2 as SYGVQD (reference sequence). The CDR3 has 13 residues. The CDR3 bases are TGCGCCAGCAGTGAGACTAGCACGGCTACGCAGTATTTT. Protein: CASSETSTATQYF.

The table lists this clone with many counts. The chain joins TRBV11-2 to TRBJ1-1; unclear D gene. This CDR3 comprises 13 residues. V lost 3 bases to trimming and J lost 1 base, with 6 bases between them. CDR1 SGHAT and CDR2 FQNNGV come from the germline V gene. CDR3 loop: CASSLWANTEAFF. In DNA form, the CDR3 reads TGTGCCAGCAGCTTGTGGGCGAACACTGAAGCTTTCTTT.

This clone was counted only a few times. The CDR3 reads CAWSLAGSGGKLFF. CDR3 DNA: TGTGCCTGGAGTCTCGCGGGGTCGGGAGGGAAACTGTTTTTT. This chain connects TRBV30 to TRBJ1-4, with no clear D. The CDR3 extends over 14 amino acids. Germline lookup yields CDR1 GTSNPN and CDR2 SVGIG (reference sequence). The V end was cut by 2 bases, the J end by 11 bases, with 18 bases between. Combining the CDR3 with reference TRBV30 and TRBJ1-4 gives the whole variable domain SQTIHQWPATLVQPVGSPLSLECTVEGTSNPNLYWYRQAAGRGLQLLFYSVGIGQISSEVPQNLSASRPQDRQFILSSKKLLLSDSGFYLCAWSLAGSGGKLFFGSGTQLSVL.